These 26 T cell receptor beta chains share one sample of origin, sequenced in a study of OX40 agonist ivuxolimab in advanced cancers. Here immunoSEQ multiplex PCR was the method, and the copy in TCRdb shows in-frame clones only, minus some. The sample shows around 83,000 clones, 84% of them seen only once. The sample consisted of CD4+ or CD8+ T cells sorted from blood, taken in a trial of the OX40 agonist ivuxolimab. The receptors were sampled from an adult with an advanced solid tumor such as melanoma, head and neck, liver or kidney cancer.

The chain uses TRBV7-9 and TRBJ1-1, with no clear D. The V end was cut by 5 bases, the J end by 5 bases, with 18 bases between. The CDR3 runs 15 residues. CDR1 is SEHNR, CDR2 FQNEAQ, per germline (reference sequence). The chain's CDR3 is CASSRPELVGTEAFF. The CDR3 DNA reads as TGTGCCAGCAGCCGACCCGAGCTGGTTGGAACTGAAGCTTTCTTT.

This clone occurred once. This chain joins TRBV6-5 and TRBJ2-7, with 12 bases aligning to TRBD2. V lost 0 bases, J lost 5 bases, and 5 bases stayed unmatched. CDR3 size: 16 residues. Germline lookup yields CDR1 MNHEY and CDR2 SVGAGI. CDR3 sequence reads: CASSYSQLAGGNEQYF. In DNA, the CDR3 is TGTGCCAGCAGTTACTCACAACTAGCGGGAGGCAACGAGCAGTACTTC.

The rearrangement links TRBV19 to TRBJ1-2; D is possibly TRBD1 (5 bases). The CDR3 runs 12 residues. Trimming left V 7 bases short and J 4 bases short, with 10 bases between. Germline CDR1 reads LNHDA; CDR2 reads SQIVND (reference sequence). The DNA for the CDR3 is TGTGCCAGTACCCAGGGTACCTATGGCTACACCTTC. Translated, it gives CASTQGTYGYTF.

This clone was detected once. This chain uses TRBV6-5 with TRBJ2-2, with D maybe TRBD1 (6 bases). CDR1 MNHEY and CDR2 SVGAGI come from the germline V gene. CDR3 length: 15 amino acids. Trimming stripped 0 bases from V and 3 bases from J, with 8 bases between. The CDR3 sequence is CASSYSGGDTGELFF. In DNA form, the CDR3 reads TGTGCCAGCAGTTACTCAGGGGGTGACACCGGGGAGCTGTTTTTT.

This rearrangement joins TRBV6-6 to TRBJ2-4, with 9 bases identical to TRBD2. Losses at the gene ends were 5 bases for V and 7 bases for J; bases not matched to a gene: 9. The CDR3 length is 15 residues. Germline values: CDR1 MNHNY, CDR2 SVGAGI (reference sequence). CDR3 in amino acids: CASSPSSLAGNIQYF. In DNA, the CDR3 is TGTGCCAGCAGTCCGAGCTCGCTAGCGGGGAACATTCAGTACTTC.

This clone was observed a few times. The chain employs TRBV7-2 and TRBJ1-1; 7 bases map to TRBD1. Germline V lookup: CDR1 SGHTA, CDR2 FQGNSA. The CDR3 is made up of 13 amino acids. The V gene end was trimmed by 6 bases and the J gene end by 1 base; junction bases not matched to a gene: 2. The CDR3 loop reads CASRGQQNTEAFF. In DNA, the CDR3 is TGTGCCAGCAGGGGACAGCAGAACACTGAAGCTTTCTTT.

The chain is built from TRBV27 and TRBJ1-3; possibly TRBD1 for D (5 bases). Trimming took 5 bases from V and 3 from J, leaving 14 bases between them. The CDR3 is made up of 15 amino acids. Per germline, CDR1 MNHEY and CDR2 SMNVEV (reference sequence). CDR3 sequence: CASSPLAGVGNTIYF. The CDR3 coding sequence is TGTGCCAGCAGTCCTCTCGCGGGGGTTGGAAACACCATATATTTT.

CDR3 sequence (DNA): TGTGCCAGCAGCCACGAGGACAGGGCCCCCTATGGCTACACCTTC. Translated, it gives CASSHEDRAPYGYTF. The rearrangement uses TRBV6-5 and TRBJ1-2, with TRBD1 matching 8 bases. The V and J ends lost 6 bases and 4 bases, in that order; junction bases with no gene match: 10. Germline V gene sequence: CDR1 MNHEY, CDR2 SVGAGI. The CDR3 consists of 15 residues.

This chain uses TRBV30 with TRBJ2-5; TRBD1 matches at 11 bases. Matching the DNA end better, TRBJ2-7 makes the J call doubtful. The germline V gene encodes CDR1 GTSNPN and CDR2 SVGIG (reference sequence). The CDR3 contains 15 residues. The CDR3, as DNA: TGTGCCTGGAGTGGGGACAGGGGGAGCTCCTACGAGCAGTACTTC. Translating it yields CAWSGDRGSSYEQYF.

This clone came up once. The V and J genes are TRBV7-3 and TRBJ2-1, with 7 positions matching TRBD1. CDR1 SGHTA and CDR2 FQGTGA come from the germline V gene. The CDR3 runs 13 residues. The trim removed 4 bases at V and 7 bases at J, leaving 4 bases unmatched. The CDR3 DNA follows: TGTGCCAGCAGCTCGGGACAGCGGAATGAGCAGTTCTTC. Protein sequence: CASSSGQRNEQFF.

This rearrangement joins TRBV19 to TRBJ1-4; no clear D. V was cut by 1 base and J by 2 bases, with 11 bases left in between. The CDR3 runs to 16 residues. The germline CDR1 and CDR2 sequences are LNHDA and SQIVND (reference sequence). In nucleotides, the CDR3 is TGTGCCAGTAGTATAGGCGCCGGCTCGACTAATGAAAAACTGTTTTTT. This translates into CASSIGAGSTNEKLFF.

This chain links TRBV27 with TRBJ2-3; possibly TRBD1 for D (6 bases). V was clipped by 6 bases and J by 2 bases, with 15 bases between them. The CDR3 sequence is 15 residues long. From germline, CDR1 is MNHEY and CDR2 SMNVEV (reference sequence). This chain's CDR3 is CASRLQGIPTDTQYF. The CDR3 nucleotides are TGTGCCAGCAGATTACAGGGTATACCCACAGATACGCAGTATTTT.

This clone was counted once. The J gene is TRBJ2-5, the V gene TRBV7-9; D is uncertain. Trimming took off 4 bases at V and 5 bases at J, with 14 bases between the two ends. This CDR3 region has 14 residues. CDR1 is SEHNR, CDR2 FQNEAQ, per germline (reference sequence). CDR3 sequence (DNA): TGTGCCAGCAGCTCCGGGTCTCCATTGGAGACCCAGTACTTC. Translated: CASSSGSPLETQYF.

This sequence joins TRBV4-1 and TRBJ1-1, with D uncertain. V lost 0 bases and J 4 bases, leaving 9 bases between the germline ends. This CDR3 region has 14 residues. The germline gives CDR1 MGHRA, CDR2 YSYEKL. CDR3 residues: CASSQEEVSTEAFF. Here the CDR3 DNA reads TGCGCCAGCAGCCAAGAAGAGGTGTCCACTGAAGCTTTCTTT.

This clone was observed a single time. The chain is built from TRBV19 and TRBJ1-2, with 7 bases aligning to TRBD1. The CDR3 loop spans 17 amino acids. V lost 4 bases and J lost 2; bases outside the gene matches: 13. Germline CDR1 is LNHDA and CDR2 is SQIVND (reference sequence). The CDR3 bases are TGTGCCAGTAGTAAACCGGGACAGCTTTGGCCCAACTATGGCTACACCTTC. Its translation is CASSKPGQLWPNYGYTF.

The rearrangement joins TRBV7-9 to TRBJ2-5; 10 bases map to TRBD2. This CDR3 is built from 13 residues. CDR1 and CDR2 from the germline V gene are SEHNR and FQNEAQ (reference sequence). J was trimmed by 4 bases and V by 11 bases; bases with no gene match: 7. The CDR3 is CAGLIAGGETQYF. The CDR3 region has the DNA TGTGCCGGCCTTATAGCGGGAGGAGAGACCCAGTACTTC.

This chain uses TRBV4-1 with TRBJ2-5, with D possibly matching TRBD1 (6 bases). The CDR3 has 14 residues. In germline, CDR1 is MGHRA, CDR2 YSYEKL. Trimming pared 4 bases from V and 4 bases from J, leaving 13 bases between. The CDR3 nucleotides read TGCGCCAGCAGCCCGACAGGAAGGGGAGAGACCCAGTACTTC. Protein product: CASSPTGRGETQYF.

Written as DNA, the CDR3 is TGTGCCAGTAGTTGGGGGACAGGGGAGAACTATGGCTACACCTTC. It codes for CASSWGTGENYGYTF. The chain recombines TRBV19 with TRBJ1-2; TRBD1 aligns across 10 bases. CDR1 LNHDA and CDR2 SQIVND come from the germline V gene (reference sequence). This CDR3 is 15 amino acids long. With 5 bases clipped from V and 2 bases from J, the junction kept 5 bases outside the gene matches. Supplemented by reference TRBV19 and TRBJ1-2, the full variable domain reads DGGITQSPKYLFRKEGQNVTLSCEQNLNHDAMYWYRQDPGQGLRLIYYSQIVNDFQKGDIAEGYSVSREKKESFPLTVTSAQKNPTAFYLCASSWGTGENYGYTFGSGTRLTVV.

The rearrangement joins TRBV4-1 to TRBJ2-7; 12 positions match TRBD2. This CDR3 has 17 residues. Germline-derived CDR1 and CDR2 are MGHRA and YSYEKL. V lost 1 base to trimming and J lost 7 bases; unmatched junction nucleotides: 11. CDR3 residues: CASSQVARLAGEGEQYF. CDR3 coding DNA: TGCGCCAGCAGCCAAGTGGCGAGACTAGCGGGGGAAGGGGAGCAGTACTTC.

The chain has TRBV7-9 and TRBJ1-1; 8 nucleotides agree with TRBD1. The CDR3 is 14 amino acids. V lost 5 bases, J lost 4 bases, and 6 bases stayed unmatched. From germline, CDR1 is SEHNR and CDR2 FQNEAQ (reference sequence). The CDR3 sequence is CASSARDRSTEAFF. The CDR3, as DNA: TGTGCCAGCAGCGCCCGGGACAGGAGCACTGAAGCTTTCTTT.

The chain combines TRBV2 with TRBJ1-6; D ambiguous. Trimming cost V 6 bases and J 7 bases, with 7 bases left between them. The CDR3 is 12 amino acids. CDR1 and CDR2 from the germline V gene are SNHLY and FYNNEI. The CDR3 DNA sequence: TGTGCCAGCAGCGACCAGAATTCACCCCTCCACTTT. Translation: CASSDQNSPLHF. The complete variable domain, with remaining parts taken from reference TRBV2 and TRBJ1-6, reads EPEVTQTPSHQVTQMGQEVILRCVPISNHLYFYWYRQILGQKVEFLVSFYNNEISEKSEIFDDQFSVERPDGSNFTLKIRSTKLEDSAMYFCASSDQNSPLHFGNGTRLTVT.

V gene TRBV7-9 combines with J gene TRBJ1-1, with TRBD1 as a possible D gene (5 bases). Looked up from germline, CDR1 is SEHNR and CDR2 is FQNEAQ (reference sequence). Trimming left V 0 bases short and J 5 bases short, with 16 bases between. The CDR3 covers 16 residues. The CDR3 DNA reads TGTGCCAGCAGCTTAGCCCCAGGGTCTATTTTGACTGAAGCTTTCTTT. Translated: CASSLAPGSILTEAFF.

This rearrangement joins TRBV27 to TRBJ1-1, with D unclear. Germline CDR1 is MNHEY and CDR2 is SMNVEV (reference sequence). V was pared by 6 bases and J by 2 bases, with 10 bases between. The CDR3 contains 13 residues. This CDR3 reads CASSQRENTEAFF. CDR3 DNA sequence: TGTGCCAGCAGCCAGAGGGAAAACACTGAAGCTTTCTTT.

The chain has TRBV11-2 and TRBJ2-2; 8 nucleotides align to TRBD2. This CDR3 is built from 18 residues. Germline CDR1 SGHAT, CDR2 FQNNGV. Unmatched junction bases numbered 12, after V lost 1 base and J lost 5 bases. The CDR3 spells CASSLVASAGVVTGELFF. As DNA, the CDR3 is TGTGCCAGCAGCTTAGTGGCTTCAGCGGGAGTAGTTACCGGGGAGCTGTTTTTT.

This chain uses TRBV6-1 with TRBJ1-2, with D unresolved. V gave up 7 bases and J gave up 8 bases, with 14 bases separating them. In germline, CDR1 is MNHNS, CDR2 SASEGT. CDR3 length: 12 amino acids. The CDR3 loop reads CASIGTSGGYTF. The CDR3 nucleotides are TGTGCCAGCATCGGAACATCGGGCGGCTACACCTTC.

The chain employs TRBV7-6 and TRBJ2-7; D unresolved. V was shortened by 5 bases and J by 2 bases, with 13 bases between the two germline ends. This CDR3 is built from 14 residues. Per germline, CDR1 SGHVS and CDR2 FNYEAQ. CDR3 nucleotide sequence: TGTGCCAGCAGCCCCACGGGTTCGGCCTACGAGCAGTACTTC. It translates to CASSPTGSAYEQYF.